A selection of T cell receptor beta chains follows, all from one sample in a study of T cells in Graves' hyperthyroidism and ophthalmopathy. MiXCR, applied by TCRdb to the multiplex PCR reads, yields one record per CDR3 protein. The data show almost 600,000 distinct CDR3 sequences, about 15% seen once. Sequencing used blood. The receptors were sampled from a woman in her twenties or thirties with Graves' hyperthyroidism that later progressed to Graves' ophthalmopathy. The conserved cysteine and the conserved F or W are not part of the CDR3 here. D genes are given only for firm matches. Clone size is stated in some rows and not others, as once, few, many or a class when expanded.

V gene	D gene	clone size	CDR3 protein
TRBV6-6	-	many	ASSYSGGGGLPHIYEQY
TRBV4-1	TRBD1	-	ASSPGQGAFGETQY
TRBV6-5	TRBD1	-	ASSYGGQRLGGEKLF
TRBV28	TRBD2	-	ASSQTSGRRGETQY
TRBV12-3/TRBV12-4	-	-	ASSWDRGYGYT
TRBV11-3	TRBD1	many	ASSLGTAGETQY
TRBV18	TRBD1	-	ASSPRQGTDNSPLH
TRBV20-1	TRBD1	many	SASMTGNYGYT
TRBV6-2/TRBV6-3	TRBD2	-	ASSPDGGGPLEQF
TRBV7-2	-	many	ASSLGLTDTQY
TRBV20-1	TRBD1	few	SARPGQGAGTEAF
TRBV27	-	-	ASAQVGGNTNTGELF
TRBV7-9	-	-	ASSQIGAYNTIY
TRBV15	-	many	ATSSYGGQETQY
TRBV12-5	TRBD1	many	ASGGTGGYNEQF
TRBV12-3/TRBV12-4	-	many	ASTSRGDTQPQH
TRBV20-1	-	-	SARDFRESSYNEQF
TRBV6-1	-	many	ASHLAGSSYNEQF
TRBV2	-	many	ASSVEGSADTQY
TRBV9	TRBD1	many	ASSGLTTGVGTEAF
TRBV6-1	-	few	ASRGRVGELF
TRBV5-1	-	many	ASSLAVIVGEQF
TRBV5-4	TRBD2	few	ASSGGLAGVPGELF
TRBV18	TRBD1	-	ASSPPGTGPNQPQH
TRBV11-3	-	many	ASRARGYGYT
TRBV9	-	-	ASSAVARNEKLF
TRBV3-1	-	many	ASSQDRQETQY
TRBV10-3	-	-	AISEWSYEQY
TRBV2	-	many	ASSGSQGNEQF
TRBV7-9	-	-	ASRPGDIWKTQY
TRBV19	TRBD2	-	ASSMEAGFNNEQF
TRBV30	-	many	AWRLSPVAF
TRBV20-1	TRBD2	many	SASLYTGTSGTNEQF
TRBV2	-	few	ASSSPGQGRLKNCF
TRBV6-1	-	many	ASNGYSGNTIY
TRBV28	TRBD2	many	ASSSSGTSGSIEQF
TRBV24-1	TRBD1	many	ATSGPGQGGWDTQY
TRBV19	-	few	ASREQVLNEKLF
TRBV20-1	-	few	SAPPGPNQETQY
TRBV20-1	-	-	SLESRESPNQPQH
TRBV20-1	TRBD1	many	SAHPGTGVDNEQF
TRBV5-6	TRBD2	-	ASSLGVAGGGRDYNEQF
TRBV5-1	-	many	ASSGEDPSDTQY
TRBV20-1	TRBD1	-	SAPQGASYNEQF
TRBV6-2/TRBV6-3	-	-	ASSYLQGREQY
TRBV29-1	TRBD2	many	SVAGTSENNEQF
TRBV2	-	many	ASSGVGINYGYT
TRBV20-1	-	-	SATRDGSYEQY
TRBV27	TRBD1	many	ATADRNYGYT
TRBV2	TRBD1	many	ASLGQAITEAF
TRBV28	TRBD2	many	ASSFGLAGVKSEQF
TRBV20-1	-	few	SAFGDGQQETQY
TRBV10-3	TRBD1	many	ATRGQVESYNSPLH
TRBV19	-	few	ASSPSPDRNTGELF
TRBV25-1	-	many	ASSRGGGSTNEQF
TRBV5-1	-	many	ASRPGFLREDGYT
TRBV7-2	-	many	ASSYSGGYSGNTIY
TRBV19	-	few	ASRRPGGGEHEQY
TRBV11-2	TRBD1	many	ASSTGTEETQY